One and the same sample provided the 14 T cell receptor beta chains below, sequenced in a study of cytomegalovirus exposure and HLA in healthy donors. A multiplex PCR was run with 60 Vbeta primers and 13 Jbeta primers. Repertoires were generated with immunoSEQ multiplex PCR, while TCRdb's copy carries only in-frame clones and drops some. The table records approximately 120,000 clones, around 73% of them present only once. The material sequenced was PBMCs. These receptors were collected from a man aged 35-49 years in good health and CMV-seronegative.

The V gene is TRBV21-1, the J gene TRBJ2-5; the table names TRBD2, a call not compared with the DNA. TRBV21-1 is designated a pseudogene. The CDR3 contains 17 residues. CDR3 nucleotide sequence: TGTGCCAGCAGCAAAAGGGAGAGTAGTCTAGCGGGGGAGACCCAGTACTTC. Translating gives CASSKRESSLAGETQYF.

The V and J genes are TRBV18 and TRBJ2-1, with TRBD1 matching 12 bases. In germline, CDR1 is KGHSH, CDR2 LQKENI. The CDR3 is 14 residues long. V lost 3 bases, J lost 8 bases, and 2 bases stayed unmatched. The DNA for the CDR3 is TGTGCCAGCTCACCCGGGACAGGGGGCCATGAGCAGTTCTTC. This gives the protein CASSPGTGGHEQFF.

V and J are TRBV19 and TRBJ2-3; 9 bases map to TRBD2. CDR3 length: 15 residues. Trimming took 5 bases from V and 5 from J; bases not matched to a gene: 8. CDR1 is LNHDA and CDR2 is SQIVND in the germline V gene (reference sequence). CDR3 in DNA: TGTGCCAGTAGTCTTAGCGGGGGTCGCAGAGATACGCAGTATTTT. As protein: CASSLSGGRRDTQYF.

This chain uses TRBV7-3 with TRBJ1-1, with D hard to call. This CDR3 has 14 residues. Germline CDR1 and CDR2: SGHTA and FQGTGA. Trimming removed 0 bases at V and 1 base at J, with 6 bases between. DNA for the CDR3: TGTGCCAGCAGCTTAACCCGGGAGAACACTGAAGCTTTCTTT. It codes for CASSLTRENTEAFF.

V usage is TRBV4-3 and J usage is TRBJ2-2; 8 nucleotides line up with TRBD1. The CDR3 runs to 15 residues. Germline CDR1 reads LGHNA; CDR2 reads YSLEER. V shed 1 base and J 12 bases; nucleotides not matched to a gene: 10. The CDR3 protein is CASSQAGTGPMKLFF. CDR3 nucleotides: TGCGCCAGCAGCCAAGCGGGGACAGGCCCTATGAAGCTGTTTTTT.

The sample holds a few counts of this clone. The rearrangement uses TRBV5-1 and TRBJ2-5; D remains unclear. The germline gives CDR1 SGHRS, CDR2 YFSETQ. The CDR3 has 14 residues. V lost 1 base, J lost 0 bases, and 7 bases lay in between. The CDR3 region has the DNA TGCGCCAGCAGCTTGTACGAGTACCAAGAGACCCAGTACTTC. Its translation: CASSLYEYQETQYF.

This clone was seen once. The rearrangement links TRBV7-2 to TRBJ2-5; D perhaps matches TRBD2 (5 bases). The CDR3 sequence is 14 residues long. V lost 0 bases to trimming and J lost 4 bases, with 9 bases between them. From germline, CDR1 is SGHTA and CDR2 FQGNSA. This CDR3 is CASSLAGKGETQYF. The CDR3 DNA reads as TGTGCCAGCAGCTTAGCCGGGAAAGGAGAGACCCAGTACTTC.

This clone appeared many times. V gene TRBV6-1 combines with J gene TRBJ1-1, with D unresolved. The CDR3 runs 14 residues. The V end was cut by 7 bases, the J end by 1 base, with 13 bases between. The germline V gene encodes CDR1 MNHNS and CDR2 SASEGT. The CDR3 region is CASIVDGKNTEAFF. For the CDR3, the DNA is TGTGCCAGCATAGTGGACGGGAAGAACACTGAAGCTTTCTTT.

The chain has TRBV27 and TRBJ1-1; D is uncertain. CDR1 MNHEY and CDR2 SMNVEV come from the germline V gene (reference sequence). Trimming left V 1 base short and J 0 bases short, with 9 bases between. The CDR3 totals 15 residues. In DNA form, the CDR3 reads TGTGCCAGCAGTTTATTCAGTACCATGAACACTGAAGCTTTCTTT. It translates to CASSLFSTMNTEAFF.

The chain recombines TRBV2 with TRBJ2-7; TRBD1 agrees at 10 bases. The germline CDR1 and CDR2 sequences are SNHLY and FYNNEI. The CDR3 contains 14 residues. With V trimmed by 6 bases and J by 6 bases, 8 bases remained unmatched. The CDR3: CASSVSGTGAEQYF. The CDR3 region has the DNA TGTGCCAGCAGCGTTTCCGGGACAGGGGCCGAGCAGTACTTC.

The chain employs TRBV18 and TRBJ1-1; D ambiguous. Germline CDR1 is KGHSH and CDR2 is LQKENI. V lost 2 bases to trimming and J lost 2 bases, with 9 bases between them. The CDR3 is 14 amino acids. CDR3 DNA: TGTGCCAGCTCACCAGTACAGTCTAACACTGAAGCTTTCTTT. Its protein is CASSPVQSNTEAFF.

V gene TRBV6-1 combines with J gene TRBJ1-1; D is perhaps TRBD1 (6 bases). The germline V gene encodes CDR1 MNHNS and CDR2 SASEGT. The CDR3 covers 13 residues. V dropped 8 bases and J dropped 4 bases, with 14 bases sitting between them. CDR3 nucleotides: TGTGCCAGCGGGCTTAACAGGGTCACTGAAGCTTTCTTT. Translating it yields CASGLNRVTEAFF.

The chain links TRBV7-3 to TRBJ1-6, with a possible D match to TRBD1 (6 bases). The CDR3 sequence is 14 residues long. Germline values: CDR1 SGHTA, CDR2 FQGTGA. Trimming cost V 5 bases and J 6 bases, with 11 bases left between them. The CDR3 protein is CASSLGGVNSPLHF. The CDR3 DNA sequence: TGTGCCAGCAGCCTAGGGGGGGTTAATTCACCCCTCCACTTT.

The genes are TRBV6-5 and TRBJ2-7; 7 bases line up with TRBD1. With V trimmed by 5 bases and J by 0 bases, 4 bases remained unmatched. The CDR3 totals 14 residues. Germline CDR1 and CDR2: MNHEY and SVGAGI. The CDR3 spells CASSRGDSSYEQYF. The DNA of the CDR3 is TGTGCCAGCAGTCGAGGGGACAGCTCCTACGAGCAGTACTTC.